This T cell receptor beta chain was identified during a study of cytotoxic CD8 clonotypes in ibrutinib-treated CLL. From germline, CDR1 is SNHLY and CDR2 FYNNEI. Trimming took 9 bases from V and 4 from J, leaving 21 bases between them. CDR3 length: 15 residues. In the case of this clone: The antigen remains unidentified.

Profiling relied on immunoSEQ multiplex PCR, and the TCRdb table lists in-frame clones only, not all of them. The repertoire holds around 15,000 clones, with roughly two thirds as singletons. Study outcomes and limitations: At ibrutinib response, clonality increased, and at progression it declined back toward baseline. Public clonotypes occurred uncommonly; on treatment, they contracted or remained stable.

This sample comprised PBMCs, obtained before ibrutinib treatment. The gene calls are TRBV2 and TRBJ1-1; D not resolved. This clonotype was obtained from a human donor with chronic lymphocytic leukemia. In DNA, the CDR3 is TGTGCCAGTGCCGGGCGGAGAGGTTTGGGCACTGAAGCTTTCTTT. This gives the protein CASAGRRGLGTEAFF.